Many counts were recorded for the clone carrying this T cell receptor (beta chain). What it binds is not known. This specimen comes from a study of Graves' ophthalmopathy and Graves' hyperthyroidism. Study outcomes and limitations: Discriminating ophthalmopathy from stable hyperthyroidism, a 13-signature model attained a sensitivity of about 90% and a specificity of just under 84%. With a specificity of just under 75% and a sensitivity of about 71%, the model predicted ophthalmopathy progression.

Trimming removed 6 bases from V and 3 bases from J; junction bases left unmatched: 8. This CDR3 region has 16 residues. Patients with other autoimmune diseases, uncontrolled infections, pregnancy or lactation were excluded. PBMCs stemmed from 7.5 to 10 ml of fresh peripheral blood. Amplification of TCR beta CDR3 regions used RNA transcripts. HTBI primers primed a first-round RT-PCR, and a second-round multiplex PCR followed. In TCRdb, the multiplex PCR reads were re-called with MiXCR into one record per CDR3 protein. The sample lists roughly 400,000 distinct CDR3 sequences, approximately 16% occurring once.

This chain connects TRBV12-3 or TRBV12-4 to TRBJ2-7, with 13 bases fitting TRBD2. The receptor comes from a young woman with Graves' ophthalmopathy. Sequencing was done on a sample of peripheral blood. The CDR3 region is CASSPPGLAGIYEQYF. The CDR3 DNA reads TGTGCCAGCAGCCCCCCGGGACTAGCGGGAATCTACGAGCAGTACTTC.